This TCR beta chain was documented in a study of technical replicates of blood from four donors. This table comes from immunoSEQ multiplex PCR, and its TCRdb copy is limited to in-frame clones, with some not included. Of around 100,000 clones listed, approximately 96% are singletons. J was trimmed by 7 bases and V by 5 bases; bases with no gene match: 11. Germline V gives CDR1 MNHEY, CDR2 SMNVEV (reference sequence). The CDR3 is 16 amino acids. Sequencing was done on a sample of T cells isolated from PBMCs. This receptor was identified in a human donor in good health. The chain couples TRBV27 to TRBJ2-7, with TRBD2 matching 13 bases. CDR3 bases: TGTGCCAGCAGTCCCATACTAGCGGGAGGGCCTGAGGAGCAGTACTTC. This translates into CASSPILAGGPEEQYF.